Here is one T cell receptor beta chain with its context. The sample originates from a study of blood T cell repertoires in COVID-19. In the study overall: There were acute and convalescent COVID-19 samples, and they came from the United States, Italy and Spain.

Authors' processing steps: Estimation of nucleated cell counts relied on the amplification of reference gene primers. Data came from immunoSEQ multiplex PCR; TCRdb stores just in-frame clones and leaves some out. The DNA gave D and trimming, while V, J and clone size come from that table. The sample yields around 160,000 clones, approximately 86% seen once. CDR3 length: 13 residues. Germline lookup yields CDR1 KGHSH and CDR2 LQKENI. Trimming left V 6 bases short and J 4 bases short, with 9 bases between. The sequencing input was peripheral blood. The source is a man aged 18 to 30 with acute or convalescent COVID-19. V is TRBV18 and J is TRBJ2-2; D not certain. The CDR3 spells CASSGKITGELFF. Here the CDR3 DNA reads TGTGCCAGCTCGGGCAAGATCACCGGGGAGCTGTTTTTT.